The rows below give T cell receptor beta chains drawn from one sample of a study of blood T cell repertoires in COVID-19. Clones were sequenced by immunoSEQ multiplex PCR, and TCRdb holds only the in-frame ones, with some missing. Here the sample spans about 300,000 clones, approximately 88% being singletons. Sequencing was carried out using peripheral blood. The receptors come from a woman in her twenties or thirties who had recovered from COVID-19. Both conserved end residues are trimmed from each CDR3. A D gene is named only where the DNA matches it firmly.

j_call v_call d_call cdr3_aa
TRBJ1-4 TRBV19 - ASSDRHSTNEKLF
TRBJ2-4 TRBV6-2/TRBV6-3 TRBD2 ASSLRLAGGKNIQY
TRBJ1-1 TRBV6-5 - ASSYPRLAF
TRBJ1-5 TRBV21-1 - ASRTTGSNQPQH
TRBJ2-3 TRBV25-1 - ARIPRGGIEY
TRBJ1-4 TRBV27 TRBD1 ASSPWTGVEKLF
TRBJ2-7 TRBV7-8 TRBD1 ASSPIDVTGSYEQY
TRBJ2-1 TRBV5-1 TRBD2 ASSPLAGGPREQF
TRBJ1-5 TRBV28 TRBD1 ASSYGQGNQPQH
TRBJ2-7 TRBV25-1 TRBD1 ASSERGQGKYEQY